This T cell receptor (beta chain) was sequenced in a study of cytomegalovirus exposure and HLA in healthy donors. Overall study: Out of approximately 170 million T cells, an earlier analysis found more than 95 million unique TCR beta sequences in total. Study-wide results and caveats: The HLA-A and HLA-B alleles of most subjects were reportedly predicted accurately from TCR beta sequences.

Sampled while nominally healthy, donors likely had unrecorded immune exposures. V lost 2 bases, J lost 7 bases, and 13 bases stayed unmatched. Germline values: CDR1 GTSNPN, CDR2 SVGIG (reference sequence). The CDR3 totals 15 residues. This clone is a singleton in its sample. Its matching antigen is unknown. It was with 60 Vbeta and 13 Jbeta primers that the PCR ran. Sequencing used immunoSEQ multiplex PCR; TCRdb keeps in-frame clones, though not all of them. The profile shows 130,000 or so clones, 84% of them singletons. The sequence came from a young woman in good health and CMV-seropositive. The source material was PBMCs. The chain couples TRBV30 to TRBJ2-5; 7 nucleotides agree with TRBD1. The DNA for the CDR3 is TGTGCCTGGAGTTATATTTTAGGGGGCCAGGGGACCCAGTACTTC. This sequence encodes CAWSYILGGQGTQYF.